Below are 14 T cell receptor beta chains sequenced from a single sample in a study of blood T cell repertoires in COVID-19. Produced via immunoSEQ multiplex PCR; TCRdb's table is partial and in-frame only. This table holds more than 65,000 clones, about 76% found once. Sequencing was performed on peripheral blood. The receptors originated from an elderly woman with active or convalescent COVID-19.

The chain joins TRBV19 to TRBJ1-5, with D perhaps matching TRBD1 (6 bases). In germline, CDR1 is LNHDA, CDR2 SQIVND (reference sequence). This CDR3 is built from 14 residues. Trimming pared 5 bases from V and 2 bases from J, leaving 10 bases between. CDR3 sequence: CASSSGEGNQPQHF. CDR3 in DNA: TGTGCCAGTAGTTCAGGGGAAGGCAATCAGCCCCAGCATTTT. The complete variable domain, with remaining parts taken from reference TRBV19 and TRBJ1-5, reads DGGITQSPKYLFRKEGQNVTLSCEQNLNHDAMYWYRQDPGQGLRLIYYSQIVNDFQKGDIAEGYSVSREKKESFPLTVTSAQKNPTAFYLCASSSGEGNQPQHFGDGTRLSIL.

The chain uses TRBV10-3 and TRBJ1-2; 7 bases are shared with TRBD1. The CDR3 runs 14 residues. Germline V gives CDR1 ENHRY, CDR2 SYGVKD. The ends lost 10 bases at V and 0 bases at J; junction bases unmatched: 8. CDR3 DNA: TGTGCCACCCGGCCGACAGGGTCTAACTATGGCTACACCTTC. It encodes CATRPTGSNYGYTF.

CDR3 protein: CASSQVVLGTGGFRDSPLHF. The CDR3 nucleotides read TGCGCCAGCAGCCAGGTCGTTCTTGGGACAGGGGGTTTTAGGGATTCACCCCTCCACTTT. The rearrangement joins TRBV4-3 to TRBJ1-6, with 11 bases aligning to TRBD1. This CDR3 has 20 amino acids. Losses at the gene ends were 3 bases for V and 8 bases for J; bases not matched to a gene: 18. Looked up from germline, CDR1 is LGHNA and CDR2 is YSLEER.

For the CDR3, the DNA is TGCGCCAGCAGCCCCCTAGCGGGGGGGTACAATGAGCAGTTCTTC. Translated, it gives CASSPLAGGYNEQFF. The V call is TRBV5-1, the J call TRBJ2-1; 12 nucleotides agree with TRBD2. Germline V lookup: CDR1 SGHRS, CDR2 YFSETQ. The CDR3 spans 15 residues. V trimming: 4 bases; J trimming: 4 bases; junction bases outside the gene matches: 3.

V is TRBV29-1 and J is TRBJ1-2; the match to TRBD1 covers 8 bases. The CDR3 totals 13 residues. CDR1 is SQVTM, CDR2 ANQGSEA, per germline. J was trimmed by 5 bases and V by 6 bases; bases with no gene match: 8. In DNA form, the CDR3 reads TGCAGCGTCCTGACAGGGGAAACGTATGGCTACACCTTC. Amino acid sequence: CSVLTGETYGYTF. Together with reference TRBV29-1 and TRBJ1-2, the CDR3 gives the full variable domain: SAVISQKPSRDICQRGTSLTIQCQVDSQVTMMFWYRQQPGQSLTLIATANQGSEATYESGFVIDKFPISRPNLTFSTLTVSNMSPEDSSIYLCSVLTGETYGYTFGSGTRLTVV.

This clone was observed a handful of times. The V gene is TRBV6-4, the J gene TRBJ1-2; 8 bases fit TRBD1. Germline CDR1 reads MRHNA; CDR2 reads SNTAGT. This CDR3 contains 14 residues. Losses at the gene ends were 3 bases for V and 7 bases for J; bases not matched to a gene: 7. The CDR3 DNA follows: TGTGCCAGCAGTGAGGGCAGGGGGCTCGGTGGCTACACCTTC. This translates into CASSEGRGLGGYTF.

The CDR3 DNA follows: TGCGCCAGCAGCTTGGGACAGGGCCTTGGCTACACCTTC. This codes for CASSLGQGLGYTF. V and J are TRBV5-1 and TRBJ1-2, with TRBD1 identical over 7 bases. The J segment lost 7 bases and the V segment lost 0 bases, leaving 3 bases of the junction unmatched. Germline CDR1 is SGHRS and CDR2 is YFSETQ. The CDR3 runs 13 residues.

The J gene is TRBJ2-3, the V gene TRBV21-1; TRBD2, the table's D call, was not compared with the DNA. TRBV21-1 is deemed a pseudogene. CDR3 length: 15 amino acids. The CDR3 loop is CASSKVLTSTDTQYF. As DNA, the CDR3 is TGTGCCAGCAGCAAAGTCTTAACTAGCACAGATACGCAGTATTTT.

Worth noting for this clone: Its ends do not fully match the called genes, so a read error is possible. CDR3 region: CASGLEGYYSYTF. CDR3 coding DNA: TGTGCTAGTGGTTTAGAGGGTTACTATAGCTACACCTTC. The rearrangement links TRBV12-5 to TRBJ1-2; D gene ambiguous. From germline, CDR1 is LGHNT and CDR2 FRNRAP. This CDR3 is built from 13 residues.

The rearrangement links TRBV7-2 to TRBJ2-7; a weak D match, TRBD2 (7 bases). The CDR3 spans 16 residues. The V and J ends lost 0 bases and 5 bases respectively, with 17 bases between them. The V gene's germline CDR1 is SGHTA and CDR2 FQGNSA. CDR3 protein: CASSLASGAGADEQYF. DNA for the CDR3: TGTGCCAGCAGCTTAGCGTCTGGCGCGGGGGCCGACGAGCAGTACTTC.

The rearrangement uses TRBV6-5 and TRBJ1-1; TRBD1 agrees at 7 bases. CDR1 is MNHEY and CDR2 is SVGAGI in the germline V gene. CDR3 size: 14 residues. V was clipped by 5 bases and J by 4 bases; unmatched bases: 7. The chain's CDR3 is CASSLRQGGTEAFF. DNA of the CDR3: TGTGCCAGCAGTCTCCGACAGGGAGGCACTGAAGCTTTCTTT.

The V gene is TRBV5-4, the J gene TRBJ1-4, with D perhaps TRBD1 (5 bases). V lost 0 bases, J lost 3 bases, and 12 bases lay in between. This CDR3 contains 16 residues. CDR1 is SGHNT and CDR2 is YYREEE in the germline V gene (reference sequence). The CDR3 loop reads CASSLGGVMANEKLFF. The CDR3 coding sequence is TGTGCCAGCAGCTTGGGGGGGGTGATGGCTAATGAAAAACTGTTTTTT.

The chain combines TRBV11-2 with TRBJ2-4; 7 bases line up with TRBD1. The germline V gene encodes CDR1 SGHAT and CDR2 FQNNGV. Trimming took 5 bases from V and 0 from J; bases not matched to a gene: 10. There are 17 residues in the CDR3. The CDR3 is CASSLPTGLVAKNIQYF. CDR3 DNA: TGTGCCAGCAGCCTACCGACAGGGCTAGTAGCCAAAAACATTCAGTACTTC.

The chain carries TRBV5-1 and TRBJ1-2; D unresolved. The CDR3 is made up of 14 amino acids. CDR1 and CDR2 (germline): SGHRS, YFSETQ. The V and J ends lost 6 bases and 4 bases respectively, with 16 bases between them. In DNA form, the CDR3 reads TGCGCCAGCAAAGTCGGTGGTTCGGGCTATGGCTACACCTTC. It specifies CASKVGGSGYGYTF.